This T cell receptor beta chain stems from a study of T cell responses to AZD1222 COVID-19 vaccine. The CDR3 runs to 13 residues. Germline values: CDR1 SNHLY, CDR2 FYNNEI. Trimming took 6 bases from V and 4 from J; bases not matched to a gene: 4. Data came from immunoSEQ multiplex PCR; TCRdb stores just in-frame clones and leaves some out. This sample yields under 150,000 clones, of which approximately 85% are seen a single time; 1.5% to 2% belongs to the top ten. The clonotype comes from an adult in good health. Sequencing used peripheral blood, obtained on day 0 of AZD1222 vaccination. The chain employs TRBV2 and TRBJ1-1, with 8 bases lining up with TRBD1. CDR3 in DNA: TGTGCCAGCAGGGTAACAGGGGGCACTGAAGCTTTCTTT. It is translated as CASRVTGGTEAFF.